These 20 T cell receptor beta chains share one sample of origin, sequenced in a study of cytomegalovirus exposure and HLA in healthy donors. TCRdb keeps only in-frame clones here, not all; method: immunoSEQ multiplex PCR. Of over 200,000 clones in the sample, around 90% were seen once. The sequencing input was PBMCs. The source of these receptors is a woman aged 18-29 years in good health and CMV-seronegative.

The chain recombines TRBV5-1 with TRBJ2-3, with 9 bases aligning to TRBD2. Germline V gene lookup returns CDR1 SGHRS and CDR2 YFSETQ. Losses at the gene ends were 1 base for V and 7 bases for J; bases not matched to a gene: 13. There are 17 residues in the CDR3. The CDR3 is CASSLSPSGAAVNTQYF. Here the CDR3 DNA reads TGCGCCAGCAGCTTGTCCCCTAGCGGGGCGGCCGTAAATACGCAGTATTTT.

The sample holds a few counts of this clone. The rearrangement joins TRBV11-2 to TRBJ1-4; 7 bases agree with TRBD1. The CDR3 sequence is 18 residues long. Per the germline V gene, CDR1 is SGHAT and CDR2 is FQNNGV. After removal of 5 bases from V and 3 bases from J, the junction contained 15 bases not matched to a gene. The CDR3 DNA sequence: TGTGCCAGCAGCGTATCGACGGGAACCGGGACAGCTAATGAAAAACTGTTTTTT. Protein: CASSVSTGTGTANEKLFF.

The chain recombines TRBV5-5 with TRBJ2-7, with 7 nucleotides matching TRBD2. Unmatched junction bases numbered 12, after V lost 2 bases and J lost 7 bases. The CDR3 length is 15 residues. Per germline, CDR1 SGHKS and CDR2 YYEKEE (reference sequence). The CDR3 region has the DNA TGTGCCAGCAGCTTTCTCACGGGAGGATTAGGGGAGCAGTACTTC. Translating gives CASSFLTGGLGEQYF. Complete variable domain (other parts from reference TRBV5-5 and TRBJ2-7): DAGVTQSPTHLIKTRGQQVTLRCSPISGHKSVSWYQQVLGQGPQFIFQYYEKEERGRGNFPDRFSARQFPNYSSELNVNALLLGDSALYLCASSFLTGGLGEQYFGPGTRLTVT.

This clone was seen once. The rearrangement links TRBV4-1 to TRBJ2-3; 9 nucleotides agree with TRBD2. The CDR3 length is 17 residues. Germline CDR1 is MGHRA and CDR2 is YSYEKL. V shed 0 bases, J shed 1 base, and the junction held 5 bases outside the gene matches. The CDR3 protein is CASSQDLPSGGTDTQYF. DNA of the CDR3: TGCGCCAGCAGCCAAGATCTACCTAGCGGGGGCACAGATACGCAGTATTTT.

The chain recombines TRBV7-8 with TRBJ2-5, with a weak D call TRBD2 (6 bases). The CDR3 spans 14 residues. Trimming pared 3 bases from V and 4 bases from J, leaving 12 bases between. CDR1 is SGHVS and CDR2 is FQNEAQ in the germline V gene. The CDR3 loop reads CASSLGFGGETQYF. CDR3 bases: TGTGCCAGCAGCTTGGGCTTCGGGGGAGAGACCCAGTACTTC.

This chain links TRBV6-5 with TRBJ2-3; TRBD2 matches at 9 bases. Germline CDR1 is MNHEY and CDR2 is SVGAGI. Trimming at V came to 2 bases and at J to 7 bases, leaving 4 bases not matched to a gene. CDR3 length: 14 residues. CDR3 sequence reads: CASSYGSSGNTQYF. CDR3 sequence (DNA): TGTGCCAGCAGTTACGGGTCTAGCGGGAATACGCAGTATTTT.

The gene calls are TRBV6-1 and TRBJ2-6; the D is unclear. The germline V and J ends were trimmed by 1 base and 3 bases, with 7 bases remaining between them. There are 15 residues in the CDR3. Germline V gene lookup returns CDR1 MNHNS and CDR2 SASEGT. CDR3 in amino acids: CASSEEQFGANVLTF. The CDR3 DNA sequence: TGTGCCAGCAGTGAAGAACAGTTTGGGGCCAACGTCCTGACTTTC.

The chain combines TRBV9 with TRBJ1-1; D is possibly TRBD1 (5 bases). V shed 3 bases and J shed 1 base, with 19 bases lying between them. CDR3 size: 17 residues. Germline CDR1 and CDR2: SGDLS and YYNGEE. Written as DNA, the CDR3 is TGTGCCAGCAGCGCATTTCTCGAAACAGGACCGAACACTGAAGCTTTCTTT. It is translated as CASSAFLETGPNTEAFF.

The chain carries TRBV16 and TRBJ2-1; a possible D gene is TRBD2 (6 bases). The CDR3 has 13 amino acids. Per the germline V gene, CDR1 is KGHSY and CDR2 is FQNENV. Trimming removed 4 bases from V and 8 bases from J, with 12 bases in between. The CDR3 DNA follows: TGTGCCAGCAGCCCCAGAGGGGAGGATGAGCAGTTCTTC. Amino acid sequence: CASSPRGEDEQFF.

J is TRBJ1-2 and V is TRBV6-1; tentative D call: TRBD1 (6 bases). This CDR3 comprises 15 residues. Trimming took 5 bases from V and 6 from J, leaving 19 bases between them. Looked up from germline, CDR1 is MNHNS and CDR2 is SASEGT. The CDR3 region has the DNA TGTGCCAGCAGTCACCTAGGCGGGGGGGGCGATGGCTACACCTTC. Encoded protein: CASSHLGGGGDGYTF.

This clone was detected once. J is TRBJ1-1 and V is TRBV29-1; a weak D match, TRBD1 (6 bases). Germline V lookup: CDR1 SQVTM, CDR2 ANQGSEA. The CDR3 is 13 residues long. Trimming removed 3 bases at V and 2 bases at J, with 10 bases between. DNA for the CDR3: TGCAGCGTTGATTGGGACAATAACACTGAAGCTTTCTTT. It codes for CSVDWDNNTEAFF.

A remark on this clone: Germline and junction disagree at one end, which may indicate a read error. V and J are TRBV25-1 and TRBJ2-4; 9 nucleotides line up with TRBD1. The CDR3 runs 11 residues. Germline-derived CDR1 and CDR2 are MGHDK and SYGVNS. The CDR3 region is CASGWDRAADF. The CDR3 DNA follows: TGTGCCAGCGGATGGGACAGGGCAGCCGACTTC.

V gene TRBV6-5 combines with J gene TRBJ1-1, with 8 bases identical to TRBD1. The germline CDR1 and CDR2 sequences are MNHEY and SVGAGI. V shed 2 bases and J 2 bases; nucleotides not matched to a gene: 7. The CDR3 is made up of 16 amino acids. The CDR3 loop reads CASSYTPGGVNTEAFF. The CDR3 DNA reads as TGTGCCAGCAGTTACACCCCAGGGGGCGTTAACACTGAAGCTTTCTTT.

The chain uses TRBV27 and TRBJ2-1; D might be TRBD1 (6 bases). CDR3 length: 14 amino acids. Between the trimmed V and J ends, which lost 6 bases and 4 bases, there was a span of 13 bases. Germline V CDR1 and CDR2: MNHEY, SMNVEV (reference sequence). CDR3 region: CASRPTGIYNEQFF. In DNA, the CDR3 is TGTGCCAGCAGACCGACAGGAATTTACAATGAGCAGTTCTTC.

V is TRBV10-3 and J is TRBJ1-5; D is perhaps TRBD1 (5 bases). The CDR3 has 13 amino acids. Per germline, CDR1 ENHRY and CDR2 SYGVKD. Deletions cut 10 bases from V and 1 base from J, with 11 bases between. The CDR3 is CATTQGSNQPQHF. In DNA, the CDR3 is TGTGCCACCACCCAGGGAAGCAATCAGCCCCAGCATTTT.

The count of this clone is one. The genes are TRBV4-2 and TRBJ2-7, with TRBD1 as a possible D gene (5 bases). Deletions cut 0 bases from V and 3 bases from J, with 12 bases between. Per the germline V gene, CDR1 is LGHNA and CDR2 is YNFKEQ. This CDR3 is 15 amino acids long. CDR3 amino acids: CASSQDWGRSYEQYF. DNA for the CDR3: TGTGCCAGCAGCCAAGATTGGGGCAGGAGCTACGAGCAGTACTTC.

This clone was picked up a small number of times. The chain combines TRBV9 with TRBJ2-1; 14 bases are shared with TRBD2. Germline values: CDR1 SGDLS, CDR2 YYNGEE. The CDR3 is 16 residues long. The J segment lost 4 bases and the V segment lost 4 bases, leaving 4 bases of the junction unmatched. This chain's CDR3 is CASSRTSGRTYNEQFF. For the CDR3, the DNA is TGTGCCAGCAGCAGGACTAGCGGGAGGACTTACAATGAGCAGTTCTTC.

V and J are TRBV6-1 and TRBJ2-1, with 9 bases matching TRBD2. The CDR3 loop spans 14 amino acids. J was trimmed by 7 bases and V by 7 bases; bases with no gene match: 8. Germline V lookup: CDR1 MNHNS, CDR2 SASEGT. CDR3 DNA sequence: TGTGCCAGCACGGGGGCGGGAGGGTTTAATGAGCAGTTCTTC. As protein: CASTGAGGFNEQFF.

The J gene is TRBJ2-2, the V gene TRBV11-3; TRBD2 matches 7 bases. The CDR3 has 13 residues. Germline-derived CDR1 and CDR2 are SGHNT and YENEEA. Trimming cost V 5 bases and J 6 bases; bases outside gene matches: 3. The CDR3 sequence: CASSPAGSGELFF. The DNA of the CDR3 is TGTGCCAGCAGCCCAGCGGGATCCGGGGAGCTGTTTTTT.

This rearrangement joins TRBV27 to TRBJ2-5; 10 nucleotides agree with TRBD2. The V gene's germline CDR1 is MNHEY and CDR2 SMNVEV (reference sequence). The length of the CDR3 is 16 residues. Unmatched junction bases numbered 10, after V lost 4 bases and J lost 5 bases. The CDR3 coding sequence is TGTGCCAGCAGTTCGACTCTAGCGGGAGAGGCCGAGACCCAGTACTTC. This translates into CASSSTLAGEAETQYF.